Included here is one TCR beta chain sequence, with context. Each donor's status was that of a healthy bone marrow donor. This specimen belongs to a study of cytomegalovirus exposure and HLA in healthy donors. For the study at large: A previous analysis identified 100 million to 120 million unique TCR beta sequences derived from some 170 million T cells. Of all 400 or so donors who were genotyped, roughly 83% belonged to the Caucasian-associated ancestry cluster.

Primers: 60 Vbeta forward and 13 Jbeta reverse. Generated by immunoSEQ multiplex PCR, the TCRdb table keeps only in-frame clones and is missing some. The repertoire consists of tens of thousands of clones, with 65% to 85% occurring once and the leading ten covering 1.6%. The sequenced sample consisted of PBMCs. The TCR was taken from a man aged 25-40 years in good health and CMV-seronegative.

The DNA for the CDR3 is TGTGCCTGGAGTCCCGTTCGGGCAGGGGCCGAGCAGTACTTC. Residues: CAWSPVRAGAEQYF. This rearrangement joins TRBV30 to TRBJ2-5, with D possibly TRBD1 on 6 matching bases. With the DNA end fitting TRBJ2-7 better, the J assignment may be wrong. Germline lookup yields CDR1 GTSNPN and CDR2 SVGIG (reference sequence). The CDR3 is 14 amino acids.